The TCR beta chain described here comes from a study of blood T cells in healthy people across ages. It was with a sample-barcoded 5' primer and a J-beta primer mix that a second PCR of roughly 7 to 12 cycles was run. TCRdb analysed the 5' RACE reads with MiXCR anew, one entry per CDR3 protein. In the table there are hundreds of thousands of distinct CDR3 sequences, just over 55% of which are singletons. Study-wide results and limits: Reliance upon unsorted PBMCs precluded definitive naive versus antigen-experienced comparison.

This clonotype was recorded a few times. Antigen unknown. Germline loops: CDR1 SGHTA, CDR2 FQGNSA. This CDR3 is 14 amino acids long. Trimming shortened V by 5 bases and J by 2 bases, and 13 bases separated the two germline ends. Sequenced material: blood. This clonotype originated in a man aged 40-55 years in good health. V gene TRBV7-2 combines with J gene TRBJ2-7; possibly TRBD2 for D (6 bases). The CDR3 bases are TGTGCCAGCAGCACCCAACCGGGGGCCTACGAGCAGTACTTC. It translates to CASSTQPGAYEQYF.